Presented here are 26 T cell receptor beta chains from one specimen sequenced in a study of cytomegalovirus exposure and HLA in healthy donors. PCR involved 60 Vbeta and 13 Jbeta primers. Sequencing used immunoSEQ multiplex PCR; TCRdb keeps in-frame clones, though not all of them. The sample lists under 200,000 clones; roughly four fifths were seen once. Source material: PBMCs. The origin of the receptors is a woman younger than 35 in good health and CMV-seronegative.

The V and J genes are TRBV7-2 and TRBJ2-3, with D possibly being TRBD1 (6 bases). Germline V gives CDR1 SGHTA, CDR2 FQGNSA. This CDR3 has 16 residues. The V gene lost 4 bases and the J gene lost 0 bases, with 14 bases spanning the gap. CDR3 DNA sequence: TGTGCCAGCAGCTATTTCGGGGACATGAGCACAGATACGCAGTATTTT. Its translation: CASSYFGDMSTDTQYF.

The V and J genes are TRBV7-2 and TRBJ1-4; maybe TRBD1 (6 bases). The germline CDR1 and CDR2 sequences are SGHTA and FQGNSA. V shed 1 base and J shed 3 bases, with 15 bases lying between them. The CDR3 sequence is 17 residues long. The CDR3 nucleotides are TGTGCCAGCAGCTTAGGGGGAACAGGGTTCGCTAATGAAAAACTGTTTTTT. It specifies CASSLGGTGFANEKLFF.

CDR3 nucleotides: TGTGCCAGCAGTTTAAGAGACGGATCCGGGTACGAGCAGTACTTC. As protein: CASSLRDGSGYEQYF. This chain connects TRBV28 to TRBJ2-7; D ambiguous. CDR1 and CDR2 (germline): MDHEN, SYDVKM. There are 15 residues in the CDR3. With 2 bases removed from V and 4 bases from J, the gap between germline ends came to 15 bases.

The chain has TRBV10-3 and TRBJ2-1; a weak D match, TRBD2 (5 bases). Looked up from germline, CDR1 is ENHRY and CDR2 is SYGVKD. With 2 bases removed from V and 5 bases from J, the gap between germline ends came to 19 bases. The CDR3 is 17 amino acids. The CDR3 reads CAISETAGPEHHNEQFF. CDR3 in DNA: TGTGCCATCAGTGAGACCGCGGGCCCTGAGCACCACAATGAGCAGTTCTTC.

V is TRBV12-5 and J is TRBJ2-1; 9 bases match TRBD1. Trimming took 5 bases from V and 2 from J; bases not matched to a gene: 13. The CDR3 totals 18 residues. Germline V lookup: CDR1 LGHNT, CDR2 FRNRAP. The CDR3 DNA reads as TGTGCTAGTGGTCGACGTCCTCTGGGACAGGGAACCTACAATGAGCAGTTCTTC. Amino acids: CASGRRPLGQGTYNEQFF. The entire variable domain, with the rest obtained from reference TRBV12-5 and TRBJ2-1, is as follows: DARVTQTPRHKVTEMGQEVTMRCQPILGHNTVFWYRQTMMQGLELLAYFRNRAPLDDSGMPKDRFSAEMPDATLATLKIQPSEPRDSAVYFCASGRRPLGQGTYNEQFFGPGTRLTVL.

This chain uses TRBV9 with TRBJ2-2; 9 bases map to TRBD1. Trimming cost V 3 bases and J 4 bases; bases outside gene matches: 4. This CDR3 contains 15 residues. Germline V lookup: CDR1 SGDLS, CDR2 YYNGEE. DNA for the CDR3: TGTGCCAGCAGCGGCGGGACAGGGTTCACCGGGGAGCTGTTTTTT. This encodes CASSGGTGFTGELFF.

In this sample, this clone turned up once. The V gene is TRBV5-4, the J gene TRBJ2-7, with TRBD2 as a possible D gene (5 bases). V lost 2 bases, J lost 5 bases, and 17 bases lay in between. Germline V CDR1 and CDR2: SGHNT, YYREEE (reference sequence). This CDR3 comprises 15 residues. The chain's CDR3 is CASSFRETGSDEQYF. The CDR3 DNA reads TGTGCCAGCAGCTTCCGGGAAACGGGAAGCGACGAGCAGTACTTC. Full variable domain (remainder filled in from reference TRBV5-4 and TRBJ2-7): ETGVTQSPTHLIKTRGQQVTLRCSSQSGHNTVSWYQQALGQGPQFIFQYYREEENGRGNFPPRFSGLQFPNYSSELNVNALELDDSALYLCASSFRETGSDEQYFGPGTRLTVT.

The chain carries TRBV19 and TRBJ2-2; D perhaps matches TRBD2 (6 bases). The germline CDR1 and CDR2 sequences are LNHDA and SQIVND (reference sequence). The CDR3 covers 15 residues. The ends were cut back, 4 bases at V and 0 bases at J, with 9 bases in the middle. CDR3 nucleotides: TGTGCCAGTAGTACGGCGGGATCGAACACCGGGGAGCTGTTTTTT. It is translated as CASSTAGSNTGELFF.

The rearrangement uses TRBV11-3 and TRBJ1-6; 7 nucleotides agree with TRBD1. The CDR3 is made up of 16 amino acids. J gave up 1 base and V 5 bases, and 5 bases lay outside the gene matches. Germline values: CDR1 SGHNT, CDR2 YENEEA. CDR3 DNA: TGTGCCAGCAGCGTTAGACAGGGTTCCTATAATTCACCCCTCCACTTT. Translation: CASSVRQGSYNSPLHF.

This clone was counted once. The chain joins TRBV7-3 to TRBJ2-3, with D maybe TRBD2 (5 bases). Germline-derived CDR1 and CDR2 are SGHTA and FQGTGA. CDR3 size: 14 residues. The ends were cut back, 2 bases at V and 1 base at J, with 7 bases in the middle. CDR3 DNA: TGTGCCAGCAGCTTATACGGGGGCACAGATACGCAGTATTTT. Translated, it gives CASSLYGGTDTQYF.

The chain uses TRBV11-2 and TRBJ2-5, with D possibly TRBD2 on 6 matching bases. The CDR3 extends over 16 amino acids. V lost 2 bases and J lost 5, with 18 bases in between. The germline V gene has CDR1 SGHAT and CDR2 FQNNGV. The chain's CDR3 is CASSLFWGVRRETQYF. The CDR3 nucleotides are TGTGCCAGCAGCTTATTTTGGGGGGTACGGCGTGAGACCCAGTACTTC.

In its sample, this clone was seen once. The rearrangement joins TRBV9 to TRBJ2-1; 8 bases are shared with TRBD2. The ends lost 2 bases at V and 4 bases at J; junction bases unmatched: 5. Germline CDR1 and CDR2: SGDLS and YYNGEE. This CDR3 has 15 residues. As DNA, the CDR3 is TGTGCCAGCAGCGTCTCGGGAGGGCTTTACAATGAGCAGTTCTTC. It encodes CASSVSGGLYNEQFF.

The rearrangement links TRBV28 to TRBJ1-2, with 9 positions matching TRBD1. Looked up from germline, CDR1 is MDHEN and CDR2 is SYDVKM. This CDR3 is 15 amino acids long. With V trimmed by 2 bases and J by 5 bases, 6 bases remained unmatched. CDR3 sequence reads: CASSLISGQGYGYTF. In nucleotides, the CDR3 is TGTGCCAGCAGTTTAATTTCGGGACAGGGATATGGCTACACCTTC.

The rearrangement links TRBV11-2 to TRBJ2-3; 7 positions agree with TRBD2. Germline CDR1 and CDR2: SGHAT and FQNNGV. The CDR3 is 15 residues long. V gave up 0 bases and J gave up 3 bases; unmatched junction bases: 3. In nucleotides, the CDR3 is TGTGCCAGCAGCTTAGATGCGCGGGAGACAGATACGCAGTATTTT. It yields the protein CASSLDARETDTQYF.

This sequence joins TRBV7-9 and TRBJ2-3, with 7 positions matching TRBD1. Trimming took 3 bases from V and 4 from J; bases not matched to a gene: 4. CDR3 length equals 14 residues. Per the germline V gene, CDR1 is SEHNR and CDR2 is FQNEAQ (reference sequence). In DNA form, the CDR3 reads TGTGCCAGCAGCTTTGCAGGGGGTGCAGATACGCAGTATTTT. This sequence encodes CASSFAGGADTQYF.

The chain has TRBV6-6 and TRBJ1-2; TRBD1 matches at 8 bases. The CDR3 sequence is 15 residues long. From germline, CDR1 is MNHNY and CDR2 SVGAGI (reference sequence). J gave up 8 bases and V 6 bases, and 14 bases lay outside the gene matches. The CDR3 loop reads CASRDLQGGREGYTF. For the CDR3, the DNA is TGTGCCAGCAGGGATTTACAGGGGGGTCGGGAAGGCTACACCTTC.

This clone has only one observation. As DNA, the CDR3 is TGTGCCAGCAGTTTGCAGGGGCCTGGGGCCAACGTCCTGACTTTC. This encodes CASSLQGPGANVLTF. This chain joins TRBV28 and TRBJ2-6, with D maybe TRBD1 (6 bases). Germline V CDR1 and CDR2: MDHEN, SYDVKM. The CDR3 covers 15 residues. V lost 3 bases to trimming and J lost 2 bases, with 8 bases between them.

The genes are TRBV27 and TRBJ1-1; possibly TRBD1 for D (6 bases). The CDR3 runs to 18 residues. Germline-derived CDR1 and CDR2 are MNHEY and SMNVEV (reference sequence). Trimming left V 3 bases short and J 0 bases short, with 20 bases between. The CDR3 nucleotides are TGTGCCAGCAGTTTTAAGGGGACATCCTTCTACATGAACACTGAAGCTTTCTTT. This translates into CASSFKGTSFYMNTEAFF.

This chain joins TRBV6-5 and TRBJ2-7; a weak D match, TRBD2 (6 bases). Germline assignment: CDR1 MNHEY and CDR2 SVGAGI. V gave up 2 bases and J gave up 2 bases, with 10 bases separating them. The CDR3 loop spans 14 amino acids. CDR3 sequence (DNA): TGTGCCAGCAGTTACCTTCCTAGCGCCTACGAGCAGTACTTC. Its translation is CASSYLPSAYEQYF.

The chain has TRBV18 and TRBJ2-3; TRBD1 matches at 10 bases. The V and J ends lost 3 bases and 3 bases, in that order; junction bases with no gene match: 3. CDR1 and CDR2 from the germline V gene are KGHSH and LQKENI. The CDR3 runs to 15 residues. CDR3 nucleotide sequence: TGTGCCAGCTCACCCCGGGACAGGGGAACAGATACGCAGTATTTT. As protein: CASSPRDRGTDTQYF.

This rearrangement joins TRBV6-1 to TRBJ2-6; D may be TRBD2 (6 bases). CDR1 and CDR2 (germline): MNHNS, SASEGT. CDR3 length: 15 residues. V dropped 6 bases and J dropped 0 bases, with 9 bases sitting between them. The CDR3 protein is CASRDGSSGANVLTF. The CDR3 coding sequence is TGTGCCAGCAGGGACGGGAGCTCTGGGGCCAACGTCCTGACTTTC.

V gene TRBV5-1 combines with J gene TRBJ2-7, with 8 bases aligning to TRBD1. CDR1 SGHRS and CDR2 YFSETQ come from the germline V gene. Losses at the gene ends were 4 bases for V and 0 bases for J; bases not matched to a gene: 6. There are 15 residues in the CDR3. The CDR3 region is CASSTSGGASYEQYF. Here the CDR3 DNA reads TGCGCCAGCAGCACCTCAGGGGGCGCCTCCTACGAGCAGTACTTC.

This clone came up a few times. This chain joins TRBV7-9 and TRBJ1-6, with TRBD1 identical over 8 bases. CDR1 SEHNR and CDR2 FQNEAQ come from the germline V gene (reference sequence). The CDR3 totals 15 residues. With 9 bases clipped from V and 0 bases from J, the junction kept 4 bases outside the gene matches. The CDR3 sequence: CASRQGSSYNSPLHF. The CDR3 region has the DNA TGTGCCAGTAGACAGGGGAGCTCCTATAATTCACCCCTCCACTTT.

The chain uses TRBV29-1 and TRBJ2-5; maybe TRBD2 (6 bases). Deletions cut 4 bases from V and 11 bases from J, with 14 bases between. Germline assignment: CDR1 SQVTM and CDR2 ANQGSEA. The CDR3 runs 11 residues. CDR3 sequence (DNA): TGCAGCGTTGTGTCTCGGGAGAGGCAGTACTTC. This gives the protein CSVVSRERQYF.

The DNA for the CDR3 is TGTGCCAGCAGTCTTGCGGCTGGGAATTCACCCCTCCACTTT. It is translated as CASSLAAGNSPLHF. V gene TRBV7-8 combines with J gene TRBJ1-6; no definite D call. The CDR3 has 14 residues. Per the germline V gene, CDR1 is SGHVS and CDR2 is FQNEAQ. Trimming took 6 bases from V and 7 from J, leaving 13 bases between them.

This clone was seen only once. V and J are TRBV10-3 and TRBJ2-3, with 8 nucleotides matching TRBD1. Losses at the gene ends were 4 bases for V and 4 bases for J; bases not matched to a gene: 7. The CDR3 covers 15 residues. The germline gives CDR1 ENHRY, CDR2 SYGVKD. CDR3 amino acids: CAISADRGIADTQYF. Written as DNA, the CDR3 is TGTGCCATCAGTGCCGACAGGGGTATTGCAGATACGCAGTATTTT.